The present T cell receptor (beta chain) was sequenced within a study of Ad26.COV2.S vaccination and SARS-CoV-2 variants. In the study overall: Trial arm assignment for the donor was COV1001 Ad26.COV2.S.

Study results and caveats: Greater spike-specific TCR breadth was seen in vaccine recipients than in placebo recipients.

The method was immunoSEQ multiplex PCR; TCRdb's version includes in-frame clones alone and lacks a portion of them. The table lists about 480,000 clones, 87% of them singletons. The CDR3 runs to 15 residues. The germline V gene has CDR1 LNHNV and CDR2 YYDKDF (reference sequence). V was pared by 0 bases and J by 0 bases, with 8 bases between. Indicated treatment: some 20 received Ad26.COV2.S at low or high dose, single or two shots; about 5 received placebo; per-sample allocation not given. Following the first vaccine or placebo injection, samples were taken on day 63. This clone was seen only once. As yet, its antigen is unknown.

Sequencing used peripheral blood, obtained in a trial of Ad26.COV2.S vaccine versus placebo. The TCR comes from a person between 18 and 60 years old who received the Ad26.COV2.S COVID-19 vaccine or a placebo. The genes are TRBV15 and TRBJ1-1, with D hard to call. CDR3 sequence (DNA): TGTGCCACCAGCAGAGATCCCAGCCTGAACACTGAAGCTTTCTTT. Translation: CATSRDPSLNTEAFF.